The present T cell receptor (beta chain) was sequenced within a study of blood T cell repertoires in COVID-19. In the authors' methods: Nucleated cell number was recorded as an estimate derived from reference gene primer amplification. Clones were read by immunoSEQ multiplex PCR, and TCRdb kept only the in-frame ones, dropping some. For V, J and clone size, that table is used; D and trimming come from the DNA. Among about 64,000 clones listed, under 95% were seen once. Sequenced input: peripheral blood. This clonotype was sampled from a human donor in a cohort sampled during active COVID-19.

The CDR3 DNA is TGTGCCACCAGTGACCCCCGGACAGGATCCGGGGCCAACGTCCTGACTTTC. This sequence encodes CATSDPRTGSGANVLTF. V and J are TRBV24-1 and TRBJ2-6, with TRBD1 identical over 7 bases. Germline V gene lookup returns CDR1 KGHDR and CDR2 SFDVKD. The CDR3 spans 17 residues. V lost 4 bases to trimming and J lost 4 bases; unmatched junction nucleotides: 9.